The 28 T cell receptor beta chains in this list originate from one sample, sequenced in a study of beta chain features in type 1 diabetes. Study outcomes and limitations: Moderate but significant shortening of TCRB CDR3s was recorded in all four CD4+ subsets from Type 1 diabetes patients.

These receptors lack a known antigen. The isolated RNA, all of it, was reverse transcribed, so expressed TCRB transcripts were what got sequenced. The repertoire was sequenced with immunoSEQ multiplex PCR; TCRdb's copy has only in-frame clones and lacks some. This table has 230,000 or so clones, 16% appearing once. The sequencing sample was made of naive CD4+ T cells from blood. The receptor set was obtained from a young man with type 1 diabetes.

The gene calls are TRBV7-2 and TRBJ2-4; no reliable D call. Trimming shortened V by 4 bases and J by 0 bases, and 7 bases separated the two germline ends. Per germline, CDR1 SGHTA and CDR2 FQGNSA. The length of the CDR3 is 14 residues. The CDR3 bases are TGTGCCAGCAGCTACACAGTAGCCAAAAACATTCAGTACTTC. Translation: CASSYTVAKNIQYF.

V usage is TRBV6-6 and J usage is TRBJ2-7; D not certain. The V gene lost 2 bases and the J gene lost 3 bases, with 8 bases spanning the gap. Germline loops: CDR1 MNHNY, CDR2 SVGAGI (reference sequence). This CDR3 is 13 amino acids long. DNA for the CDR3: TGTGCCAGCAGTTACCCAGAAAGCTACGAGCAGTACTTC. It is translated as CASSYPESYEQYF.

This clone has more than one count but fewer than ten. The J gene is TRBJ2-2, the V gene TRBV29-1; D might be TRBD1 (5 bases). Germline V lookup: CDR1 SQVTM, CDR2 ANQGSEA. V was clipped by 4 bases and J by 2 bases, with 11 bases between them. The CDR3 has 14 residues. CDR3 DNA: TGCAGCGTTGTAGCCAGGGTTAACACCGGGGAGCTGTTTTTT. Translated: CSVVARVNTGELFF.

This chain links TRBV9 with TRBJ2-1, with a tentative D call TRBD2 (6 bases). CDR3 length: 16 residues. CDR1 SGDLS and CDR2 YYNGEE come from the germline V gene. Trimming took off 2 bases at V and 1 base at J, with 13 bases between the two ends. CDR3 in amino acids: CASSVRGRSSYNEQFF. For the CDR3, the DNA is TGTGCCAGCAGCGTTCGGGGGAGAAGTTCCTACAATGAGCAGTTCTTC.

The V gene is TRBV29-1, the J gene TRBJ1-1; 11 bases are a match to TRBD1. The CDR3 is 13 amino acids. V lost 6 bases to trimming and J lost 5 bases; unmatched junction nucleotides: 5. Germline CDR1 is SQVTM and CDR2 is ANQGSEA. CDR3 nucleotides: TGCAGCGTCGCTGGGACAGGGGGGACTGAAGCTTTCTTT. Amino acid sequence: CSVAGTGGTEAFF.

This clone has just a few counts. The V and J genes are TRBV10-3 and TRBJ1-2, with D possibly matching TRBD1 (5 bases). The germline V gene has CDR1 ENHRY and CDR2 SYGVKD. This CDR3 has 13 amino acids. The V end was cut by 4 bases, the J end by 6 bases, with 12 bases between. Here the CDR3 DNA reads TGTGCCATCAGTGGCAGGGAGTTGGATGGCTACACCTTC. It specifies CAISGRELDGYTF.

The chain is built from TRBV28 and TRBJ1-5, with 10 bases identical to TRBD1. This CDR3 region has 16 residues. J gave up 4 bases and V 4 bases, and 7 bases lay outside the gene matches. The germline V gene encodes CDR1 MDHEN and CDR2 SYDVKM. The CDR3 DNA reads as TGTGCCAGCAGTTCTGCCGGGACAGGGGTGAATCAGCCCCAGCATTTT. Protein sequence: CASSSAGTGVNQPQHF. The full variable domain, in which reference TRBV28 and TRBJ1-5 provide the parts outside the CDR3, is DVKVTQSSRYLVKRTGEKVFLECVQDMDHENMFWYRQDPGLGLRLIYFSYDVKMKEKGDIPEGYSVSREKKERFSLILESASTNQTSMYLCASSSAGTGVNQPQHFGDGTRLSIL.

The chain uses TRBV10-3 and TRBJ2-4, with unresolved D. V lost 3 bases, J lost 5 bases, and 5 bases lay in between. Germline V CDR1 and CDR2: ENHRY, SYGVKD. The CDR3 is made up of 12 amino acids. CDR3 bases: TGTGCCATCAGTGATAACGAAAACATTCAGTACTTC. The encoded protein is CAISDNENIQYF.

This clone was detected only a few times. V is TRBV2 and J is TRBJ2-6; D gene ambiguous. Trimming pared 8 bases from V and 5 bases from J, leaving 4 bases between. This CDR3 has 11 residues. The germline gives CDR1 SNHLY, CDR2 FYNNEI. The CDR3 nucleotides read TGTGCCAGCCGCAGGGCCAACGTCCTGACTTTC. Its protein product is CASRRANVLTF.

This clone has just a few counts. The chain recombines TRBV5-1 with TRBJ2-3; 7 positions match TRBD2. CDR3 length: 14 residues. The germline V gene has CDR1 SGHRS and CDR2 YFSETQ. Trimming cost V 4 bases and J 6 bases; bases outside gene matches: 8. In DNA, the CDR3 is TGCGCCAGCAGCGCGGGAGATATCTCGGATACGCAGTATTTT. This sequence encodes CASSAGDISDTQYF.

This clone has a handful of counts. J is TRBJ1-5 and V is TRBV29-1, with TRBD1 matching 8 bases. CDR3 length equals 14 residues. Germline V gene sequence: CDR1 SQVTM, CDR2 ANQGSEA. V was pared by 1 base and J by 6 bases, with 5 bases of the junction left unmatched. The CDR3 nucleotides are TGCAGCGTTGAAGTTGCAGGGGGCGGTCAGCCCCAGCATTTT. Its protein product is CSVEVAGGGQPQHF.

A note on this clone: The same CDR3 is also encoded by other DNA sequences in this sample. CDR3 nucleotide sequence: TGCGCCAGCAGCTTCGGAGATACGCAGTATTTT. It specifies CASSFGDTQYF. J is TRBJ2-3 and V is TRBV5-1, with D unclear. This CDR3 is 11 amino acids long. V shed 2 bases and J shed 5 bases, with 3 bases lying between them. Germline loops: CDR1 SGHRS, CDR2 YFSETQ.

The chain couples TRBV29-1 to TRBJ2-5, with 9 bases identical to TRBD1. Germline assignment: CDR1 SQVTM and CDR2 ANQGSEA. With 4 bases clipped from V and 14 bases from J, the junction kept 8 bases outside the gene matches. This CDR3 contains 11 residues. DNA of the CDR3: TGCAGCGTTGGGCGGACAGGGGCCTTCTACTTC. Its translation is CSVGRTGAFYF.

Comment on this clone: This specimen includes other DNA sequences encoding the same CDR3. The chain links TRBV7-2 to TRBJ2-3; D is perhaps TRBD2 (5 bases). The V gene lost 3 bases and the J gene lost 5 bases, with 9 bases spanning the gap. CDR1 and CDR2 (germline): SGHTA, FQGNSA. The CDR3 totals 13 residues. In nucleotides, the CDR3 is TGTGCCAGCAGCTTGGTTGGACTAGATACGCAGTATTTT. Translation gives CASSLVGLDTQYF.

This clone came up a few times. V gene TRBV4-1 combines with J gene TRBJ2-6; D is undetermined. V shed 0 bases and J shed 3 bases, with 12 bases lying between them. This CDR3 is 17 amino acids long. In germline, CDR1 is MGHRA, CDR2 YSYEKL. This CDR3 is CASSQDRLASGANVLTF. CDR3 nucleotides: TGCGCCAGCAGCCAAGATCGGTTGGCGAGTGGGGCCAACGTCCTGACTTTC.

This clone was observed a few times. The chain carries TRBV30 and TRBJ1-5; 8 bases agree with TRBD1. CDR3 length: 17 amino acids. CDR1 is GTSNPN, CDR2 SVGIG, per germline (reference sequence). V dropped 0 bases and J dropped 7; count of bases not matched to a gene: 14. CDR3 coding DNA: TGTGCCTGGAGTGTACCCAGGACAGGGAGTGGAGGACAGCCCCAGCATTTT. It encodes CAWSVPRTGSGGQPQHF.

The chain is built from TRBV6-6 and TRBJ2-7, with D possibly being TRBD2 (6 bases). V dropped 10 bases and J dropped 3 bases, with 16 bases sitting between them. The germline gives CDR1 MNHNY, CDR2 SVGAGI (reference sequence). The CDR3 is made up of 13 amino acids. Here the CDR3 reads CATRRGSDYEQYF. CDR3 coding DNA: TGTGCCACCCGGCGGGGCTCAGACTACGAGCAGTACTTC.

This clone was counted only a few times. The rearrangement joins TRBV13 to TRBJ2-1, with 9 bases identical to TRBD2. The V gene end was trimmed by 8 bases and the J gene end by 9 bases; junction bases not matched to a gene: 11. The CDR3 is 14 amino acids. Per germline, CDR1 PRHDT and CDR2 FYEKMQ (reference sequence). The CDR3: CASQRAGGPREQFF. The DNA of the CDR3 is TGTGCCAGCCAGAGGGCGGGAGGGCCCCGTGAGCAGTTCTTC.

J is TRBJ2-1 and V is TRBV29-1; the D call may be TRBD1 or TRBD2 (6 bases each). The CDR3 is 12 residues long. Germline V gives CDR1 SQVTM, CDR2 ANQGSEA. Deletions cut 7 bases from V and 6 bases from J, with 13 bases between. CDR3 residues: CSAPGGGNEQFF. The CDR3 DNA follows: TGCAGCGCCCCTGGAGGGGGCAATGAGCAGTTCTTC.

This rearrangement joins TRBV4-3 to TRBJ2-1, with D perhaps TRBD2 (6 bases). The V gene's germline CDR1 is LGHNA and CDR2 YSLEER. The length of the CDR3 is 15 residues. V was cut by 0 bases and J by 5 bases, with 11 bases left in between. This CDR3 is CASSQEYLANNEQFF. The CDR3 bases are TGCGCCAGCAGCCAAGAATACCTAGCGAACAATGAGCAGTTCTTC.

The sample holds a few counts of this clone. This chain connects TRBV5-1 to TRBJ2-2; D is uncertain. This CDR3 contains 15 residues. Germline-derived CDR1 and CDR2 are SGHRS and YFSETQ. V was pared by 3 bases and J by 4 bases, with 13 bases between. The DNA for the CDR3 is TGCGCCAGCAGCTACCTAGGTGACGGCACCGGGGAGCTGTTTTTT. Translating gives CASSYLGDGTGELFF.

A few counts support this clone. The chain is built from TRBV28 and TRBJ2-7; maybe TRBD2 (5 bases). V lost 5 bases, J lost 3 bases, and 11 bases lay in between. Germline V gene sequence: CDR1 MDHEN, CDR2 SYDVKM. CDR3 length: 13 amino acids. In DNA, the CDR3 is TGTGCCAGCAGTCCCCCGGGGAGCTACGAGCAGTACTTC. Residues: CASSPPGSYEQYF.

This chain joins TRBV29-1 and TRBJ2-3; TRBD2 matches 9 bases. The V gene's germline CDR1 is SQVTM and CDR2 ANQGSEA. Unmatched junction bases numbered 3, after V lost 5 bases and J lost 3 bases. The length of the CDR3 is 13 residues. The CDR3 coding sequence is TGCAGCGTTAGGCGGGAGGGGACAGATACGCAGTATTTT. It is translated as CSVRREGTDTQYF.

Only a few counts were recorded for this clone. This CDR3 is CASSQDKGSGEQYF. The CDR3 DNA sequence: TGCGCCAGCAGCCAAGATAAGGGCTCGGGGGAGCAGTACTTC. This chain uses TRBV4-3 with TRBJ2-7, with D maybe TRBD2 (5 bases). In germline, CDR1 is LGHNA, CDR2 YSLEER. This CDR3 region has 14 residues. The V end lost 0 bases, the J end lost 7 bases, and 13 bases lay between the germline ends.

In its sample, this clone was seen a few times. The chain uses TRBV11-2 and TRBJ2-1; no clear D gene. The V end was cut by 1 base, the J end by 16 bases, with 17 bases between. In germline, CDR1 is SGHAT, CDR2 FQNNGV. The CDR3 is made up of 13 amino acids. The CDR3 DNA follows: TGTGCCAGCAGCTTAGTTATCGGAAGTGAGATTTTCTTC. Translation: CASSLVIGSEIFF.

The genes are TRBV29-1 and TRBJ1-2; D is undetermined. Germline-derived CDR1 and CDR2 are SQVTM and ANQGSEA. The length of the CDR3 is 17 residues. V lost 0 bases and J 6 bases, leaving 23 bases between the germline ends. CDR3 protein: CSVEDPEGLGSEDGYTF. The CDR3 DNA follows: TGCAGCGTTGAAGACCCGGAAGGGTTGGGATCTGAGGATGGCTACACCTTC.

The chain has TRBV7-2 and TRBJ2-5; 9 bases are a match to TRBD2. This CDR3 comprises 16 residues. V was pared by 5 bases and J by 5 bases, with 12 bases of the junction left unmatched. Germline V CDR1 and CDR2: SGHTA, FQGNSA. CDR3 amino acids: CASSLFLVAGVETQYF. As DNA, the CDR3 is TGTGCCAGCAGCCTATTCTTGGTAGCGGGAGTGGAGACCCAGTACTTC.

The chain joins TRBV30 to TRBJ2-7, with D perhaps matching TRBD1 (6 bases). Trimming removed 1 base at V and 1 base at J, with 11 bases between. The CDR3 sequence is 14 residues long. Germline V gene lookup returns CDR1 GTSNPN and CDR2 SVGIG (reference sequence). CDR3 loop: CAWSGKDRSYEQYF. In DNA form, the CDR3 reads TGTGCCTGGAGTGGTAAGGACAGATCCTACGAGCAGTACTTC.